Below, one T cell receptor (beta chain) is given with its context. The antigen remains undetermined. Sequencing was performed with immunoSEQ multiplex PCR; in TCRdb, only in-frame clones are kept and a portion is missing. The table records 130,000 or so clones, approximately 93% of them present only once. Germline CDR1 is SGHDN and CDR2 is FVKESK. This CDR3 spans 16 amino acids. V gave up 2 bases and J gave up 0 bases, with 14 bases separating them. This sample was included in a study of T cell responses to AZD1222 COVID-19 vaccine. Overall study results and limits: Regions left unmutated in variants are reportedly the target of nearly half of spike-specific TCRs. Spike-specific TCR breadth and depth grew following two AZD1222 doses.

The V gene is TRBV14, the J gene TRBJ2-7; D not certain. This sequence originates from an adult in good health. Sequencing was performed on peripheral blood, taken on day 0 of AZD1222 vaccination. The CDR3 DNA follows: TGTGCCAGCAGCCAAAATTTTTTGCCACTCTCCTACGAGCAGTACTTC. This encodes CASSQNFLPLSYEQYF.